This record looks at one T cell receptor beta chain sequence and its context. Its target is unknown. This CDR3 contains 16 residues. Germline values: CDR1 KGHSH, CDR2 LQKENI. J gave up 4 bases and V 6 bases, and 11 bases lay outside the gene matches. Healthy bone marrow donors formed the donor group. The sample originates from a study of cytomegalovirus exposure and HLA in healthy donors. For the study at large: Researchers found that about four fifths of 350 to 500 genotyped donors fell within the Caucasian-associated ancestry cluster. The study, taken as a whole, reports: Fewer N-insertions than the roughly 700-donor mean were reportedly shown by an Asian-associated ancestry cluster in a later analysis.

Both 60 Vbeta primers and 13 Jbeta primers went into the PCR. Sequenced by immunoSEQ multiplex PCR; TCRdb stores in-frame clones only, minus some. The specimen's table records about 41,000 clones. The rearrangement links TRBV18 to TRBJ2-5; TRBD1 matches at 10 bases. The sequence was obtained from a man aged 30 to 39 in good health and CMV-seronegative. Sequenced input: PBMCs. The CDR3 coding sequence is TGTGCCAGCTCTCCAGAGGGGACAGGGGTCCGAGAGACCCAGTACTTC. This translates into CASSPEGTGVRETQYF.